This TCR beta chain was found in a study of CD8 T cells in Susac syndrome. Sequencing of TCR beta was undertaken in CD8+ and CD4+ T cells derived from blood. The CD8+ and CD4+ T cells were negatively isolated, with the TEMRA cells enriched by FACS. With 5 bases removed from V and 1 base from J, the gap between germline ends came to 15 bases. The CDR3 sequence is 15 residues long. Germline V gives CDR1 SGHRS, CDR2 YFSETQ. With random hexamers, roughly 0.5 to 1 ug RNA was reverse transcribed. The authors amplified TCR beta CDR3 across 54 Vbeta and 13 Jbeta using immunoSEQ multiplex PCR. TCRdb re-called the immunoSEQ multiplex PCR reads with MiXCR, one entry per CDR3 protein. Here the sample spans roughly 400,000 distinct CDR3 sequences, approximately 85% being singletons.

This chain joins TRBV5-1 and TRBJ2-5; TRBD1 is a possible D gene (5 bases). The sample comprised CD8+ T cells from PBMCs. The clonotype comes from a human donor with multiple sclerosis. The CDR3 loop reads CASSKDSTIQETQYF. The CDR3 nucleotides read TGCGCCAGCAGTAAAGACAGTACAATCCAAGAGACCCAGTACTTC.